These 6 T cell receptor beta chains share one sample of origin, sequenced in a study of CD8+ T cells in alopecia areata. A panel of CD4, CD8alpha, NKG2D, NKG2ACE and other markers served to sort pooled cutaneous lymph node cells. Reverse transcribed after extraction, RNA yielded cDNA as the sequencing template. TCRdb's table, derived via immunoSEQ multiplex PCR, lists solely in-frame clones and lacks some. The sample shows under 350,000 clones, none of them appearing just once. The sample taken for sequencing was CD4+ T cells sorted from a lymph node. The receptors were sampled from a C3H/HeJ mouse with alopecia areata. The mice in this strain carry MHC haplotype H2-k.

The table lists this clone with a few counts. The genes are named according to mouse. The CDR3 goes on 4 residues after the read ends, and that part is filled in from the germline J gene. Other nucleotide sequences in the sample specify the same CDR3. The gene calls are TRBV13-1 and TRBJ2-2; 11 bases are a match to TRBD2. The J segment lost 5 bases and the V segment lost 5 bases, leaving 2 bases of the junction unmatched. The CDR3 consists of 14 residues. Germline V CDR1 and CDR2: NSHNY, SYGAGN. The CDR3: CASSGDWGTGQLYF. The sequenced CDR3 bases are TGTGCCAGCAGCGGGGACTGGGGGACCGGG.

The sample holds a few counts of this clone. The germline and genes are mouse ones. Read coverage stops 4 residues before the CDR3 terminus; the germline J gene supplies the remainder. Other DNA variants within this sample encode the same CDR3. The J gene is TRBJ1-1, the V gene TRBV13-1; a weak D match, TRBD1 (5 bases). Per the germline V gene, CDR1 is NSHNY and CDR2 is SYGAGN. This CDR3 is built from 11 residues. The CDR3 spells CASSAGTEVFF. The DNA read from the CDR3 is TGTGCCAGCAGTGCAGGGACA.

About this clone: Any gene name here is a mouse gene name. The CDR3 reads CASSRQRDSDYTF. The CDR3 DNA, read in part, is TGTGCCAGCAGCCGACAGAGGGACTCC. The rearrangement uses TRBV13-1 and TRBJ1-2, with D maybe TRBD1 (5 bases). The CDR3 end lies 4 residues beyond the end of the read and is filled in from the germline J gene. Germline V CDR1 and CDR2: NSHNY, SYGAGN. The CDR3 runs to 13 residues. Trimming removed 5 bases from V and 3 bases from J, with 11 bases in between.

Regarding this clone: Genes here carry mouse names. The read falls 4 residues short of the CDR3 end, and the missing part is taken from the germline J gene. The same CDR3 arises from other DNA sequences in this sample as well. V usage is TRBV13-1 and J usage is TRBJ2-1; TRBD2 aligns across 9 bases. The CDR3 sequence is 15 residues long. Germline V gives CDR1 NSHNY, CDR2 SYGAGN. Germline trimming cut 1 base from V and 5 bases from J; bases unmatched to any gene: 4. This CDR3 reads CASSDQAGGDAEQFF. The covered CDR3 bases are TGTGCCAGCAGTGATCAGGCTGGGGGGGATGCT.

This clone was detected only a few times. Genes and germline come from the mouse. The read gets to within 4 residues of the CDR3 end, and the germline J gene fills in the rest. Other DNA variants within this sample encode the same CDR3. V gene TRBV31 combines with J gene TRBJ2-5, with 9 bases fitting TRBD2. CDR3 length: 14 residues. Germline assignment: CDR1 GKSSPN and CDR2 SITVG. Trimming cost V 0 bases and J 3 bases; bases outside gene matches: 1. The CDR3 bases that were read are TGTGCCTGGAGTCTCTGGGGGGGACAAGAC. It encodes CAWSLWGGQD. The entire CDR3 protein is CAWSLWGGQDTQYF. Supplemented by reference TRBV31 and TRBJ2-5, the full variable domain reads AQTIHQWPVAEIKAVGSPLSLGCTIKGKSSPNLYWYWQATGGTLQQLFYSITVGQVESVVQLNLSASRPKDDQFILSTEKLLLSHSGFYLCAWSLWGGQDTQYFGPGTRLLVL.

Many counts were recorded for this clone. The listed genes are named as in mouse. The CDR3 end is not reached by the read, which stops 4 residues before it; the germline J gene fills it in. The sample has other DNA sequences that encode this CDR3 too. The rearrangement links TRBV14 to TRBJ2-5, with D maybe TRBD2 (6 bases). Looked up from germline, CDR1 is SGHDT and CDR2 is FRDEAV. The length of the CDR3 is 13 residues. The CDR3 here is CASSFWGEDTQYF. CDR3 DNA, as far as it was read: TGTGCCAGCAGTTTCTGGGGGGAAGAC.